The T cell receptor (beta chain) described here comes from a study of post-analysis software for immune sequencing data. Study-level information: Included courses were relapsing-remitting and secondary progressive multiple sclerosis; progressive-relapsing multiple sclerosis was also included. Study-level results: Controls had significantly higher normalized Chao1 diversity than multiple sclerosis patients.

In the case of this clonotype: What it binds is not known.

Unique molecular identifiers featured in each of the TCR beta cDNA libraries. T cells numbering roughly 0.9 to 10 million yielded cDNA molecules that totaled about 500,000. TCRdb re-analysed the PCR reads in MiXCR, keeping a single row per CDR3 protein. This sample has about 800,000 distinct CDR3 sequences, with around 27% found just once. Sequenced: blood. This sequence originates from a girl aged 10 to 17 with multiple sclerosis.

The CDR3 here is CASLKGLDRGQYF. The CDR3 nucleotides read TGTGCCAGCTTGAAAGGGCTAGACAGGGGGCAGTATTTT. The V gene is TRBV5-6, the J gene TRBJ2-3, with TRBD1 matching over 8 bases. Per germline, CDR1 SGHDT and CDR2 YYEEEE. CDR3 size: 13 residues. J was trimmed by 11 bases and V by 7 bases; bases with no gene match: 12.